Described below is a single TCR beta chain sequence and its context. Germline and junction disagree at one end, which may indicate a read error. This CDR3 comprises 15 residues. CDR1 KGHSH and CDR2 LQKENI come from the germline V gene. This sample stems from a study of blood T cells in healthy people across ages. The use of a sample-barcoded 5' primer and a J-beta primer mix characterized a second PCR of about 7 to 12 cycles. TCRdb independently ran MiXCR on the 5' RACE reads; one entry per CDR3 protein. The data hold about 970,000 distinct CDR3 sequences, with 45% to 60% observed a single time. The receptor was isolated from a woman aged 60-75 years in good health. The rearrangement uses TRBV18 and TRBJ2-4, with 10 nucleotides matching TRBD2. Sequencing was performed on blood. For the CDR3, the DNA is TGTGCCAGCTCACCGAGAACTAGCGGGAATCTCGAGCAGTACTTT. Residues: CASSPRTSGNLEQYF.